The text below deals with one TCR beta chain. What antigen it recognizes has not been identified. No much larger clonotype is one base removed from it; base qualities were not supplied. These data originate in a study of blood T cell repertoires in COVID-19 (TCRdb year 2020). As for the study more broadly: Samples covering the acute and convalescent phases of COVID-19 were provided by collaborators in the United States, Italy and Spain. A de-identified subject ID, COVID-19 status, age in years and sex were almost always included in the sample metadata. Where HLA class I and class II types were available, the types were taken from metadata supplied by the sample provider, not from assay-based typing. The samples were drawn from the first 160 participants of the ongoing ImmuneRACE study and from 1,254 subjects provided by 6 global collaborators. The repertoires were made available in a free public database intended to serve as a resource for research on the immune response to SARS-CoV-2. The material from the prospective study consisted of cDNA or gDNA derived from T cells, B-cell-depleted T cells, or PBMCs. Subjects who had been exposed to COVID-19, were actively infected with it, or had recovered from it provided the deeply sampled blood TCRbeta repertoires that made up the dataset.

Inclusive of the bounding cysteine and phenylalanine, the CDR3 is 15 residues long. Solely the CDR3 DNA is kept, with 45 bases framed from the first base. V is cut by 3 bases and J by 4 bases, and the space between the germline ends is 13 bases. CDR1 KGHSH and CDR2 LQKENI were looked up in the germline V gene. Overall study results and their limits: Clinical and demographic metadata were provided uncurated, with the amount varying by source and participant.

TCRbeta CDR3 regions were amplified from genomic DNA by means of the immunoSEQ Assay, a bias-controlled multiplex PCR. The study's own analysis went as follows. The number of nucleated cells in each sample was estimated from the amplification of reference gene primers within the assay. To quantify the absolute abundance of each unique TCRbeta CDR3 rearrangement, sequence reads were collapsed and filtered. For each sample, productive Simpson clonality was calculated by taking the square root of Simpson's diversity index across productive rearrangements. TCRdb's version of the immuneACCESS table is confined to in-frame rearrangements and falls short of the full clone set. An unresolved V gene accounts for under half of the shortfall where checked; the remainder is of unknown origin. V and J calls and clone size are as listed in that table; D and trimming were resolved from the DNA. The sample includes hundreds of thousands of clones, with roughly nine tenths observed a single time. Roughly 2.9% of the sample goes to the ten largest clones.

Enrolling through a virtual design, the prospective study's participants ranged in age from roughly 18 to 95 years and lived across roughly 24 United States geographic areas. To assign participants to cohorts, the prospective study relied on clinical history that participants themselves reported in a screening survey and a study questionnaire. Exposed participants had been in contact, within 2 weeks of entering the study, with a person who had a PCR-confirmed or clinician-diagnosed case of COVID-19. Mobile phlebotomists in the prospective study collected whole blood, serum and a nasopharyngeal or oropharyngeal swab from every participant. Prospective study participants could optionally give additional blood draws and questionnaires over an approximately two-month period. Prospective study blood samples were shipped either frozen or at room temperature before DNA extraction.

This sequence was found in a woman in her 50s who had been exposed to COVID-19. The V and J genes are TRBV18 and TRBJ1-3; D gene: possibly TRBD1, on 5 matching bases. Sequencing was done on a sample of PBMCs or T cells enriched from blood (not recorded which). The sequence in DNA is TGTGCCAGCTCACCCCCAGGGATGGTGGGAAACACCATATATTTT. It is translated as CASSPPGMVGNTIYF.